Each of the 5 T cell receptor beta chains below was sequenced from the same sample in a study of cytomegalovirus exposure and HLA in healthy donors. PCR amplification relied on 60 Vbeta primers (plus 13 Jbeta primers). This table comes from immunoSEQ multiplex PCR, and its TCRdb copy is limited to in-frame clones, with some not included. The sample contains around 130,000 clones, 60% to 85% of which appear only once. The sample comprised PBMCs. Source of these receptors: a woman aged 18-30 years in good health and CMV-seronegative.

This clone occurred once. The genes are TRBV7-6 and TRBJ2-7; 7 bases are a match to TRBD1. Trimming removed 10 bases from V and 0 bases from J; junction bases left unmatched: 21. The CDR3 sequence is 18 residues long. The germline V gene encodes CDR1 SGHVS and CDR2 FNYEAQ. CDR3 nucleotide sequence: TGTGCCATCAGTCAAGACAGGGCCGGACCTGGGAGCTCCTACGAGCAGTACTTC. Its protein product is CAISQDRAGPGSSYEQYF.

The V and J genes are TRBV2 and TRBJ2-7; D remains unclear. The length of the CDR3 is 13 residues. Germline V gives CDR1 SNHLY, CDR2 FYNNEI. The V end lost 8 bases, the J end lost 5 bases, and 16 bases lay between the germline ends. CDR3 in amino acids: CASSHEVIHEQYF. The DNA for the CDR3 is TGTGCCAGCTCCCACGAGGTAATACACGAGCAGTACTTC.

On this clone: This sample also contains other DNA sequences that code for the same CDR3. V gene TRBV7-9 combines with J gene TRBJ2-1; 10 bases line up with TRBD2. Losses at the gene ends were 1 base for V and 4 bases for J; bases not matched to a gene: 1. Germline loops: CDR1 SEHNR, CDR2 FQNEAQ (reference sequence). This CDR3 contains 15 residues. CDR3: CASSLGTSGYNEQFF. The DNA for the CDR3 is TGTGCCAGCAGCTTAGGGACTAGCGGATACAATGAGCAGTTCTTC. Supplemented by reference TRBV7-9 and TRBJ2-1, the full variable domain reads DTGVSQNPRHKITKRGQNVTFRCDPISEHNRLYWYRQTLGQGPEFLTYFQNEAQLEKSRLLSDRFSAERPKGSFSTLEIQRTEQGDSAMYLCASSLGTSGYNEQFFGPGTRLTVL.

The DNA for the CDR3 is TGTGCCAGCAGTGAATTCTCCGGGACAGGGTTCGGCTACACCTTC. This codes for CASSEFSGTGFGYTF. The chain couples TRBV6-1 to TRBJ1-2; 9 positions agree with TRBD1. The V and J ends lost 2 bases and 8 bases, in that order; junction bases with no gene match: 9. Per germline, CDR1 MNHNS and CDR2 SASEGT. The CDR3 covers 15 residues.

The chain couples TRBV7-2 to TRBJ2-5; possible D gene TRBD2, 5 bases. Between the trimmed V and J ends, which lost 1 base and 4 bases, there was a span of 13 bases. Germline V gene lookup returns CDR1 SGHTA and CDR2 FQGNSA. The CDR3 sequence is 15 residues long. As DNA, the CDR3 is TGTGCCAGCAGCTTAGAAGATGGGAGTCTAGAGACCCAGTACTTC. This codes for CASSLEDGSLETQYF.